This entry concerns a single T cell receptor (beta chain). Its antigen is not known. TCR beta CDR3 amplification from genomic DNA was performed by two-round multiplex PCR. First-round PCR used primers specific to each TRBV and TRBJ gene. The authors ran second-round PCR with universal primers. Each CDR3 protein gets one entry after TCRdb re-called the multiplex PCR reads with MiXCR. The top ten clones hold roughly 60% of a sample with fewer than 25,000 distinct CDR3 sequences, roughly 40% of them seen once. This specimen belongs to a study of prognosis after radiotherapy for stage I lung cancer. Study outcomes and limitations: Tumor-specific reactivity of the expanded TCR clones remained undetermined.

The CDR3 runs to 13 residues. Germline-derived CDR1 and CDR2 are MDHEN and SYDVKM. Trimming left V 0 bases short and J 2 bases short, with 5 bases between. The rearrangement uses TRBV28 and TRBJ2-7, with D unresolved. Material: PBMCs, obtained before or after stereotactic body radiation therapy (not recorded which). This sequence originates from a donor over 45 with non-small cell lung cancer. The CDR3 bases are TGTGCCAGCAGTTTATGGTCCGCCTACGAGCAGTACTTC. It yields the protein CASSLWSAYEQYF.